The 11 T cell receptor beta chains listed next were all sequenced from one sample in a study of cytomegalovirus exposure and HLA in healthy donors. Profiled with immunoSEQ multiplex PCR; TCRdb holds only in-frame clones, not every one. The profile shows roughly 65,000 clones, roughly nine tenths of them singletons. What was sequenced was PBMCs. These receptors came from a man younger than 35 in good health and CMV-seronegative.

This chain connects TRBV7-9 to TRBJ2-7; perhaps TRBD2 as D (6 bases). The V gene's germline CDR1 is SEHNR and CDR2 FQNEAQ (reference sequence). The V gene lost 3 bases and the J gene lost 0 bases, with 15 bases spanning the gap. The length of the CDR3 is 16 residues. CDR3 nucleotide sequence: TGTGCCAGCAGCTTGACCTCGGGAGAGAGCTCCTACGAGCAGTACTTC. Amino acid sequence: CASSLTSGESSYEQYF.

This chain uses TRBV27 with TRBJ2-7, with D possibly matching TRBD2 (6 bases). Trimming took 0 bases from V and 4 from J, leaving 13 bases between them. The CDR3 has 15 amino acids. Germline-derived CDR1 and CDR2 are MNHEY and SMNVEV (reference sequence). CDR3 loop: CASSLSGLTTYEQYF. CDR3 sequence (DNA): TGTGCCAGCAGTTTATCGGGACTCACAACTTACGAGCAGTACTTC.

The chain uses TRBV4-3 and TRBJ2-1; 8 bases are a match to TRBD2. The CDR3 covers 20 residues. Germline CDR1 reads LGHNA; CDR2 reads YSLEER. Unmatched junction bases numbered 16, after V lost 0 bases and J lost 3 bases. In DNA, the CDR3 is TGCGCCAGCAGCCAAGAGTGGGGGATGGTGTTCGGGAGGGACTACAATGAGCAGTTCTTC. Translated: CASSQEWGMVFGRDYNEQFF.

This rearrangement joins TRBV28 to TRBJ1-2; TRBD1 aligns across 9 bases. Germline CDR1 is MDHEN and CDR2 is SYDVKM. The CDR3 consists of 14 residues. Losses at the gene ends were 6 bases for V and 4 bases for J; bases not matched to a gene: 6. The CDR3 region has the DNA TGTGCCAGCAGCTTCGGACAGGGGCGCTATGGCTACACCTTC. As protein: CASSFGQGRYGYTF.

This chain joins TRBV4-2 and TRBJ2-2, with D uncertain. Germline V gene data show CDR1 as LGHNA and CDR2 as YNFKEQ. V was clipped by 0 bases and J by 5 bases, with 7 bases between them. The CDR3 runs 14 residues. CDR3 bases: TGTGCCAGCAGCCAAGACTACGGTACCGGGGAGCTGTTTTTT. Residues: CASSQDYGTGELFF.

The chain carries TRBV7-9 and TRBJ1-1; D possibly corresponds to TRBD1 (5 bases). CDR3 length equals 12 residues. In germline, CDR1 is SEHNR, CDR2 FQNEAQ (reference sequence). The CDR3 bases are TGTGCATCCTGGGGGGTGGGCACTGAAGCTTTCTTT. The encoded protein is CASWGVGTEAFF.

This chain connects TRBV18 to TRBJ1-3; no clear D. V was shortened by 3 bases and J by 0 bases, with 9 bases between the two germline ends. The CDR3 totals 15 residues. CDR1 is KGHSH and CDR2 is LQKENI in the germline V gene. CDR3 DNA: TGTGCCAGCTCACCGTCCAGGCTCTCTGGAAACACCATATATTTT. Translation gives CASSPSRLSGNTIYF.

This clone was found once. The V call is TRBV27, the J call TRBJ2-1; possible D gene TRBD1, 5 bases. V lost 0 bases and J lost 12, with 15 bases in between. CDR1 is MNHEY, CDR2 SMNVEV, per germline (reference sequence). The CDR3 loop spans 14 amino acids. The CDR3: CASSLSSIERGQFF. In nucleotides, the CDR3 is TGTGCCAGCAGTTTATCGTCGATCGAAAGGGGGCAGTTCTTC.

The V call is TRBV19, the J call TRBJ2-3; 11 positions match TRBD2. Germline V gene data show CDR1 as LNHDA and CDR2 as SQIVND (reference sequence). V gave up 4 bases and J gave up 1 base; unmatched junction bases: 4. The CDR3 is 16 residues long. The CDR3 DNA sequence: TGTGCCAGTAGTAGCTTACTAGCGGGGGGCACAGATACGCAGTATTTT. Amino acids: CASSSLLAGGTDTQYF.

V gene TRBV29-1 combines with J gene TRBJ1-1, with D hard to call. CDR1 and CDR2 (germline): SQVTM, ANQGSEA. The V and J ends lost 7 bases and 5 bases respectively, with 14 bases between them. This CDR3 has 12 residues. CDR3 residues: CSDKKSGTEAFF. The CDR3 region has the DNA TGCAGCGATAAAAAGTCCGGGACTGAAGCTTTCTTT.

The chain uses TRBV28 and TRBJ1-4; D is unresolved. The V end was cut by 3 bases, the J end by 6 bases, with 11 bases between. The CDR3 spans 14 residues. Per the germline V gene, CDR1 is MDHEN and CDR2 is SYDVKM. The CDR3 here is CASSLVAWDEKLFF. The CDR3 bases are TGTGCCAGCAGTTTGGTAGCTTGGGATGAAAAACTGTTTTTT. The full variable domain, its missing parts supplied by reference TRBV28 and TRBJ1-4, is DVKVTQSSRYLVKRTGEKVFLECVQDMDHENMFWYRQDPGLGLRLIYFSYDVKMKEKGDIPEGYSVSREKKERFSLILESASTNQTSMYLCASSLVAWDEKLFFGSGTQLSVL.